Below are 2 T cell receptor beta chains sequenced from a single sample in a study of PD-1 blockade in classical Hodgkin lymphoma. Measured with immunoSEQ multiplex PCR; TCRdb has only the in-frame clones, and not every one. Among approximately 3,300 clones listed, roughly four fifths were seen once. Time point defined: cycle 4 day 1 (C4D1), after about 6 weeks of nivolumab. Every one of the patients relapsed after autologous stem cell transplantation (brentuximab vedotin exposure was variable). After thawing, PBMCs were subjected to magnetic negative selection to isolate CD8+ T cells. The input for sequencing was CD8+ T cells from blood, taken before the fourth cycle of nivolumab. These receptor sequences come from a human donor with classical Hodgkin lymphoma.

The V and J genes are TRBV10-3 and TRBJ2-7; 11 bases are a match to TRBD2. The germline gives CDR1 ENHRY, CDR2 SYGVKD. The V and J ends lost 2 bases and 3 bases, in that order; junction bases with no gene match: 3. The CDR3 loop spans 15 amino acids. The CDR3 nucleotides read TGTGCCATCAGTGAGACGACTAGCGGGGACTACGAGCAGTACTTC. As protein: CAISETTSGDYEQYF.

The chain employs TRBV9 and TRBJ2-7; possible D gene TRBD1, 5 bases. V was cut by 9 bases and J by 0 bases, with 16 bases left in between. The CDR3 sequence is 14 residues long. The V gene's germline CDR1 is SGDLS and CDR2 YYNGEE. The CDR3 DNA reads TGTGCCATCCACCCCCGGACAAACTCCTACGAGCAGTACTTC. Translation gives CAIHPRTNSYEQYF.